A selection of T cell receptor beta chains follows, all from one sample in a study of shared clonotypes between healthy human individuals. The repertoire was sequenced with immunoSEQ multiplex PCR; TCRdb's copy has only in-frame clones and lacks some. Of 600,000 to 750,000 clones listed, about two thirds are singletons. The specimen sequenced was memory CD4+ T cells sorted from blood. The receptors stem from a woman in her 30s in good health. CDR3s include the opening cysteine and the closing phenylalanine or tryptophan. D genes are given only for firm matches. Size is omitted from some rows. Given values are once, few, many or a class for expanded clones.

abundance,d_gene,v_gene,j_gene,CDR3nt,CDR3aa
few,TRBD2,TRBV19,TRBJ2-3,TGTGCCAGTATGCTAGCGGGTGCAGATACGCAGTATTTT,CASMLAGADTQYF
-,-,TRBV6-1,TRBJ1-5,TGTGCCAGCAAATTGACAGGTAGCAATCAGCCCCAGCATTTT,CASKLTGSNQPQHF
-,TRBD2,TRBV14,TRBJ2-1,TGTGCCAGCAGCCCCCTGTGGACTAGCGGGACTTTTCAGTTCTTC,CASSPLWTSGTFQFF
-,-,TRBV30,TRBJ2-2,TGTGCCTGGAGTGTGCAAGGGGAGCTGTTTTTT,CAWSVQGELFF
-,-,TRBV5-1,TRBJ1-1,TGCGCCAGCAGCTTGGACCACGGGGACACTGAAGCTTTCTTT,CASSLDHGDTEAFF
-,-,TRBV6-1,TRBJ1-5,TGTGCCAGCAGTGGTCCAGCTAGCAATCAGCCCCAGCATTTT,CASSGPASNQPQHF
-,-,TRBV10-1,TRBJ2-1,TGCGCCAGCAGGGCAGGGACCCGCGGTGAGCAGTTCTTC,CASRAGTRGEQFF
-,-,TRBV2,TRBJ2-1,TGTGCCAGCAGTGCCAGGGTCAACAATGAGCAGTTCTTC,CASSARVNNEQFF
-,TRBD1,TRBV10-3,TRBJ2-7,TGTGCCATCAGTGCGGGACAGGATAGCGAGCAGTACTTC,CAISAGQDSEQYF
-,-,TRBV5-1,TRBJ2-1,TGCGCCAGCAGCTTGGTCTTCAATGAGCAGTTCTTC,CASSLVFNEQFF
-,TRBD1,TRBV27,TRBJ1-1,TGTGCCAGCAGTCCCCTTCCGACAGGGGCCGGGAACACTGAAGCTTTCTTT,CASSPLPTGAGNTEAFF
-,-,TRBV19,TRBJ1-1,TGTGCCAGTAGTGTCGGACGGTTGACGATGAACACTGAAGCTTTCTTT,CASSVGRLTMNTEAFF
few,-,TRBV27,TRBJ2-1,TGTGCCAGCAGTTTTGGGGGGAGGTACAATGAGCAGTTCTTC,CASSFGGRYNEQFF
few,-,TRBV4-1,TRBJ1-1,TGCGCCAGCAGCCCAATGACAGCGAACACTGAAGCTTTCTTT,CASSPMTANTEAFF
-,-,TRBV5-4,TRBJ2-6,TGTGCCAGCAGCTCGGGCGGTGGGACCCGGCCCCGGTCCGGGGCCAACGTCCTGACTTTC,CASSSGGGTRPRSGANVLTF
many,TRBD2,TRBV29-1,TRBJ2-5,TGCAGCGTTGATGCCGGAGCGGGAGGCAACCAAGAGACCCAGTACTTC,CSVDAGAGGNQETQYF
-,-,TRBV5-1,TRBJ2-3,TGCGCCAGCAAATCGGCGGGACCTCGGACGGATACGCAGTATTTT,CASKSAGPRTDTQYF